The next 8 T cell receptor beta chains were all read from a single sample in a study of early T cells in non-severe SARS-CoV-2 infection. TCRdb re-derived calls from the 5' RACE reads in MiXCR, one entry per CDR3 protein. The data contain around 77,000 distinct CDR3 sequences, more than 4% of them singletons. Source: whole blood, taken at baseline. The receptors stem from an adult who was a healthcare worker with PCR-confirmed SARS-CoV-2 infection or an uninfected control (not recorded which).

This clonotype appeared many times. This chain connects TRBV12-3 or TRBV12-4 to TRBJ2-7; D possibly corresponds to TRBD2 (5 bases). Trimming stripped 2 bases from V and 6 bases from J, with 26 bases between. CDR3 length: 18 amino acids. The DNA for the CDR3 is TGTGCCAGCAGTTTACAAATTGTTCGGTCAGTTGCGGGCAGCGAGCAGTACTTC. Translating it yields CASSLQIVRSVAGSEQYF.

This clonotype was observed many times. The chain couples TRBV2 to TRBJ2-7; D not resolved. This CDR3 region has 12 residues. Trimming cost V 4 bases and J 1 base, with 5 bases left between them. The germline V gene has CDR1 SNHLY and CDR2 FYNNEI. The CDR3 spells CASSAPSYEQYF. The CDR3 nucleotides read TGTGCCAGCAGTGCGCCGTCCTACGAGCAGTACTTC.

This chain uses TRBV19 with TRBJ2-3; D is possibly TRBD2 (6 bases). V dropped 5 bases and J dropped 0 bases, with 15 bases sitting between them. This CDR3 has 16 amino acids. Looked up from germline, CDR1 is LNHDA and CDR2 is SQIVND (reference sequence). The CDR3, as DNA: TGTGCCAGTAGTTCCACGGGCAGCGGGAGCACAGATACGCAGTATTTT. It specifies CASSSTGSGSTDTQYF.

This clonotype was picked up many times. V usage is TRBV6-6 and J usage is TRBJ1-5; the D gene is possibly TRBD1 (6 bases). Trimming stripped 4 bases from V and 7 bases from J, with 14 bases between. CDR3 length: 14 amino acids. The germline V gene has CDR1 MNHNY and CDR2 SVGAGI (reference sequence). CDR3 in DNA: TGTGCCAGCAGTTTGCAGGGGTCGGGCCAGCCCCAGCATTTT. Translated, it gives CASSLQGSGQPQHF.

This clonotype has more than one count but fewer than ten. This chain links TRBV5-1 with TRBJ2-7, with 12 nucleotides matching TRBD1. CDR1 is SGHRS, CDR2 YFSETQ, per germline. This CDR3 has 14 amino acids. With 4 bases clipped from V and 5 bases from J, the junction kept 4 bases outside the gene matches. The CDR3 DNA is TGCGCCAGCAGCATGGGACAGGGGGCCCACGAGCAGTACTTC. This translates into CASSMGQGAHEQYF.

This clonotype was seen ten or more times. The CDR3, as DNA: TGCAGTGCTAGTTTGGAGACCCAGTACTTC. Protein: CSASLETQYF. The rearrangement uses TRBV20-1 and TRBJ2-5, with D unresolved. Germline V gene lookup returns CDR1 DFQATT and CDR2 SNEGSKA (reference sequence). V lost 3 bases, J lost 5 bases, and 4 bases lay in between. The CDR3 covers 10 residues.

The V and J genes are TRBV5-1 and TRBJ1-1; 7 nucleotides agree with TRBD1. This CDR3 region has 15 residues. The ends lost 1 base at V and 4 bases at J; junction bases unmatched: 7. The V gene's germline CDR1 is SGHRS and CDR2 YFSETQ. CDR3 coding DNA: TGCGCCAGCAGCTTGACAGGGGCCCGTGGCACTGAAGCTTTCTTT. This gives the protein CASSLTGARGTEAFF.

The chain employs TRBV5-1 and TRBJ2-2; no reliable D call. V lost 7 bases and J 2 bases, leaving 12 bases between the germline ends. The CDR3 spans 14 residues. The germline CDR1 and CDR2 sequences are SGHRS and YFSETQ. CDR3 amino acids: CASGVRSNTGELFF. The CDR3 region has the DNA TGCGCCAGCGGCGTACGCAGTAACACCGGGGAGCTGTTTTTT.